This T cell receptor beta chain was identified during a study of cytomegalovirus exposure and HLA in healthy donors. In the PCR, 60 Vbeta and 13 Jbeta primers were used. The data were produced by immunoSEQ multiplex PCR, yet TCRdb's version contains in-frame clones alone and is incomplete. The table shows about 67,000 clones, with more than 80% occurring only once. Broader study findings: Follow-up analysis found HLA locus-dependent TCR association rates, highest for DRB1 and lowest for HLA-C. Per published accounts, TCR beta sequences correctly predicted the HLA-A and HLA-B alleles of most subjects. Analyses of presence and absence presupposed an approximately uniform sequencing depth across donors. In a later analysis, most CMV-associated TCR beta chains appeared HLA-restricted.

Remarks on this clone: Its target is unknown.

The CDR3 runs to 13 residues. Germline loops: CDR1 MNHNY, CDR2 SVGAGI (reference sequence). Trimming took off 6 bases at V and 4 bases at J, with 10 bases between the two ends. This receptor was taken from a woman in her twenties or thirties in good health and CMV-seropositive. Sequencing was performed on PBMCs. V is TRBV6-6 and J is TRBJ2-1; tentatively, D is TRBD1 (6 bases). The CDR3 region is CASRQGAYNEQFF. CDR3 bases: TGTGCCAGCAGACAGGGAGCTTACAATGAGCAGTTCTTC.